This entry lists 11 T cell receptor beta chains sequenced from one sample in a study of shared clonotypes between healthy human individuals (dated by TCRdb to 2018 to 2020). Library preparation employed the immunoSEQ multiplex PCR assay. TCRdb obtained this table from immuneACCESS and retained in-frame rearrangements with V and J assigned. These tables miss some clones; where compared with another copy, unresolved V genes account for less than half of the shortfall, and the remainder is unexplained. Across this sample there are over a million clones, with roughly 97% seen only once. Together, the top ten hold roughly 1.2% of the sample. The source material was naive CD4+ T cells sorted from blood. The cell subset or site label of this sample denotes: CD45RA+ positively selected. These receptor sequences come from a man aged 25-40 years in good health.

The chain employs TRBV7-2 and TRBJ1-3; TRBD1 is a possible D gene (5 bases). The CDR3 extends over 17 amino acids. Per germline, CDR1 SGHTA and CDR2 FQGNSA. Trimming took 1 base from V and 1 from J, leaving 14 bases between them. The DNA for the CDR3 is TGTGCCAGCAGCTTAGGGGCAGGGAGGGGTTCTGGAAACACCATATATTTT. It yields the protein CASSLGAGRGSGNTIYF.

V is TRBV29-1 and J is TRBJ2-7; tentatively, D is TRBD1 (7 bases). Germline V CDR1 and CDR2: SQVTM, ANQGSEA. The V end lost 7 bases, the J end lost 2 bases, and 12 bases lay between the germline ends. The CDR3 runs 12 residues. CDR3 sequence (DNA): TGCAGCGGCGGGACAGATACCTACGAGCAGTACTTC. Encoded protein: CSGGTDTYEQYF.

The chain joins TRBV28 to TRBJ1-4, with D possibly TRBD1 on 6 matching bases. The germline V gene has CDR1 MDHEN and CDR2 SYDVKM. The CDR3 runs 14 residues. The ends were cut back, 6 bases at V and 8 bases at J, with 16 bases in the middle. CDR3 residues: CASSLQGEREKLFF. Written as DNA, the CDR3 is TGTGCCAGCAGCTTACAGGGAGAGAGGGAAAAACTGTTTTTT. The variable domain in full, with the rest retrieved from reference TRBV28 and TRBJ1-4, is DVKVTQSSRYLVKRTGEKVFLECVQDMDHENMFWYRQDPGLGLRLIYFSYDVKMKEKGDIPEGYSVSREKKERFSLILESASTNQTSMYLCASSLQGEREKLFFGSGTQLSVL.

CDR3 nucleotide sequence: TGTGCCAGCAGTTTATGGGTCCCGGGACTTAGCACAGATACGCAGTATTTT. Amino acids: CASSLWVPGLSTDTQYF. The chain carries TRBV28 and TRBJ2-3, with D maybe TRBD2 (6 bases). Germline V gene data show CDR1 as MDHEN and CDR2 as SYDVKM. The CDR3 spans 17 residues. The germline V and J ends were trimmed by 0 bases and 0 bases, with 13 bases remaining between them.

The V and J genes are TRBV19 and TRBJ2-7, with 8 bases that match TRBD1. The CDR3 length is 12 residues. From germline, CDR1 is LNHDA and CDR2 SQIVND (reference sequence). V trimming: 8 bases; J trimming: 3 bases; junction bases outside the gene matches: 3. The DNA of the CDR3 is TGTGCCAGTCGGGACAGGAGCTACGAGCAGTACTTC. Its translation: CASRDRSYEQYF.

The chain carries TRBV27 and TRBJ2-1; D is unresolved. The CDR3 length is 11 residues. The V gene lost 4 bases and the J gene lost 10 bases, with 8 bases spanning the gap. Germline loops: CDR1 MNHEY, CDR2 SMNVEV (reference sequence). The CDR3 region is CASSSRGEQFF. The DNA for the CDR3 is TGTGCCAGCAGTTCGAGAGGCGAGCAGTTCTTC.

The chain joins TRBV7-8 to TRBJ1-2; a weak D match, TRBD1 (5 bases). The germline CDR1 and CDR2 sequences are SGHVS and FQNEAQ. The CDR3 sequence is 14 residues long. Between the trimmed V and J ends, which lost 2 bases and 4 bases, there was a span of 11 bases. Here the CDR3 DNA reads TGTGCCAGCAGCTTAAGCAGGGAGATCTATGGCTACACCTTC. It yields the protein CASSLSREIYGYTF.

V is TRBV9 and J is TRBJ2-1; no reliable D call. V gave up 0 bases and J gave up 8 bases, with 12 bases separating them. This CDR3 has 14 residues. The germline V gene encodes CDR1 SGDLS and CDR2 YYNGEE. The CDR3 sequence is CASSVGNVPYEQFF. CDR3 bases: TGTGCCAGCAGCGTAGGGAATGTACCGTATGAGCAGTTCTTC.

The rearrangement uses TRBV5-1 and TRBJ1-1; D unresolved. This CDR3 region has 15 residues. Germline CDR1 SGHRS, CDR2 YFSETQ. V gave up 2 bases and J gave up 2 bases, with 13 bases separating them. The CDR3 sequence: CASSFGISGNTEAFF. The DNA of the CDR3 is TGCGCCAGCAGCTTTGGCATCTCGGGAAACACTGAAGCTTTCTTT.

Here the CDR3 DNA reads TGTGCCAGCAGTGATGACAGGGCCACAGATACGCAGTATTTT. Translated, it gives CASSDDRATDTQYF. The J gene is TRBJ2-3, the V gene TRBV2; 7 nucleotides match TRBD1. Unmatched junction bases numbered 2, after V lost 3 bases and J lost 2 bases. Germline V CDR1 and CDR2: SNHLY, FYNNEI. There are 14 residues in the CDR3.

The chain employs TRBV5-1 and TRBJ1-5; 10 nucleotides line up with TRBD1. The germline V gene encodes CDR1 SGHRS and CDR2 YFSETQ. Losses at the gene ends were 4 bases for V and 5 bases for J; bases not matched to a gene: 15. This CDR3 contains 18 residues. CDR3 in DNA: TGCGCCAGCAGCCCCTTGGGACAGGGGATAGGGGGGGATCAGCCCCAGCATTTT. It is translated as CASSPLGQGIGGDQPQHF.